This note documents a single T cell receptor beta chain sequence. The protocol was immunoSEQ multiplex PCR, while the TCRdb copy is restricted to in-frame clones and leaves out a portion. The table has about 33,000 clones, approximately 85% seen once; the top ten hold less than 9.5%. The data were taken from a study of blood T cell repertoires in COVID-19. The wider study: Sites across the United States, Italy and Spain contributed samples from acute and convalescent COVID-19. PBMCs, B-cell-depleted T cells, or T cells were the source of the cDNA or gDNA that made up the material.

From germline, CDR1 is KGHDR and CDR2 SFDVKD. This CDR3 is 12 amino acids long. V shed 4 bases, J shed 9 bases, and the junction held 4 bases outside the gene matches. Sequencing was done on a sample of peripheral blood. The origin of this receptor is a human donor in a cohort sampled during active COVID-19. The J gene is TRBJ2-5, the V gene TRBV24-1; TRBD1 agrees at 7 bases. The CDR3 bases are TGTGCCACCAGTGACGCGGACAGGCCCCAGTACTTC. As protein: CATSDADRPQYF.